Sequencing of this TCR beta chain was carried out in a study of blood T cell repertoires in COVID-19. About the study: The United States, Italy and Spain supplied acute and convalescent COVID-19 samples. The cDNA or gDNA used as material had been derived from T cells, B-cell-depleted T cells, or PBMCs.

V lost 0 bases, J lost 4 bases, and 7 bases stayed unmatched. CDR1 MNHEY and CDR2 SVGAGI come from the germline V gene. This CDR3 spans 16 amino acids. Followed longitudinally, the Seattle patients had been enrolled during active infection. Per the original methods: Reference gene primer amplification yielded estimated nucleated cell counts. Some clones are missing from TCRdb's copy, which holds only in-frame ones; the method was immunoSEQ multiplex PCR. V, J and clone size reflect that table, while D and trimming were determined from the DNA. Among around 190,000 clones listed, 82% were seen once. This clone was counted a few times.

The specimen sequenced was peripheral blood. V usage is TRBV6-5 and J usage is TRBJ1-2; 8 bases agree with TRBD1. The clonotype was recovered from a woman aged 55-70 years with COVID-19, enrolled during active disease. CDR3 residues: CASSYSGGQAIYGYTF. As DNA, the CDR3 is TGTGCCAGCAGTTACTCAGGGGGACAGGCGATCTATGGCTACACCTTC.